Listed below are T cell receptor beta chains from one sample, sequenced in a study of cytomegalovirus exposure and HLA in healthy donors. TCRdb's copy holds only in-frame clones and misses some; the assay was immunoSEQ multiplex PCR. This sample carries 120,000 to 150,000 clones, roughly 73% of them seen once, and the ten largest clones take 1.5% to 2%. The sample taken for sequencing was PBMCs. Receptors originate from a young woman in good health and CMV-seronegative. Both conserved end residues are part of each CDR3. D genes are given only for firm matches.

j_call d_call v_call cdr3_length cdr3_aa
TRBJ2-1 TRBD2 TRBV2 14 CASSVAGIYNEQFF
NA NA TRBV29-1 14 CSVFSGQNSYEQYF
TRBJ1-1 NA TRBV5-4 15 CASSPKGLMNTEAFF
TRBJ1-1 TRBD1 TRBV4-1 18 CASSHSPGTGKMNTEAFF
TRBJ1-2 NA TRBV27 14 CASSLNRYSYGYTF
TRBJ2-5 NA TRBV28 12 CASNGNEETQYF
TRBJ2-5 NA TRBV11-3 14 CASSLVSRAETQYF
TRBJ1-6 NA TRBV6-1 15 CASSPVGGDYSPLHF
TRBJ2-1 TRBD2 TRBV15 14 CATSRSGLSNEQFF
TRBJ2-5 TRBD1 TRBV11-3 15 CASSSRWGQGQTQYF
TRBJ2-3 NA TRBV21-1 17 CASSNICSGRGTDTQYF
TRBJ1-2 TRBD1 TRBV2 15 CASSPGQGRVYGYTF
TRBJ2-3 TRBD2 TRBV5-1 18 CASSLASRWREGTDTQYF
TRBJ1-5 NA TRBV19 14 CASSLGLVNQPQHF
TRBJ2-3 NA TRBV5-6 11 CASSSSYTQYF
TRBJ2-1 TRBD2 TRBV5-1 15 CASSLVASGRNEQFF
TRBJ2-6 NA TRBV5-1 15 CASSLGDTGANVLTF
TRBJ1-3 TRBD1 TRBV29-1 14 CSVSRDSSGNTIYF
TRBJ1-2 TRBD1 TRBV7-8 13 CASSLATGHGYTF
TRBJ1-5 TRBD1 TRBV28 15 CASRSGGISNQPQHF
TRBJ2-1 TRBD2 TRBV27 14 CASSPTGGGNEQFF
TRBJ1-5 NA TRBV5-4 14 CASSLRGVNQPQHF
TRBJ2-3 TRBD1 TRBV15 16 CATSREPGQGTDTQYF
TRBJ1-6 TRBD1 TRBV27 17 CASSGTGRSSYNSPLHF
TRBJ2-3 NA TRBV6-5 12 CASSPNTDTQYF
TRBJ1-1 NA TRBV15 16 CATSSGGIGENTEAFF
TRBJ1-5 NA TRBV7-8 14 CASSLDRFGQPQHF
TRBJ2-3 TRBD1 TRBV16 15 CASDAGTGSTDTQYF
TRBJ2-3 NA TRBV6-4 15 CASSDSGGGSDTQYF
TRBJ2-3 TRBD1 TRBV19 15 CASTSWDRDTDTQYF
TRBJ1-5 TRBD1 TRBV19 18 CASSIEPGTEWDNQPQHF
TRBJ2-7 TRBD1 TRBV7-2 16 CASSHRGAGGIYEQYF
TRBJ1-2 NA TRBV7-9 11 CASSLNTAFTF
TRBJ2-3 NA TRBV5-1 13 CASSLVGTDTQYF
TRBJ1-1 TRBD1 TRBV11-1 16 CASRSGQGQGDTEAFF
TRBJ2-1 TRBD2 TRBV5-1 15 CASSSGGSSYNEQFF
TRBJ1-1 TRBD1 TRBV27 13 CASSLLAGGEAFF
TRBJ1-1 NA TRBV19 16 CASSRRSGAQGTEAFF
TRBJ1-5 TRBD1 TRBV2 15 CASSQRQGSNQPQHF
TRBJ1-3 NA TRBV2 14 CASRRQEIGNTIYF
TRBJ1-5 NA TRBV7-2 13 CASARTVNQPQHF
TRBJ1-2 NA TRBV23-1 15 CASTLRSRGGYGYTF
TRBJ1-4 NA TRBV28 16 CASSFGGLVKGEKLFF
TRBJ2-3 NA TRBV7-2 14 CASSQGGGSDTQYF
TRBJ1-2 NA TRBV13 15 CASSLSYRVNYGYTF
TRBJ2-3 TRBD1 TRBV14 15 CASSHFQGGTDTQYF
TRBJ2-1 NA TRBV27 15 CASSPRSGIFNEQFF
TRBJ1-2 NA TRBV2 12 CASRQEDYGYTF
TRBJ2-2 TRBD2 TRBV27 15 CASRHAGGNTGELFF
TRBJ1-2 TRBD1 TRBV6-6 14 CASSLGQGGYGYTF
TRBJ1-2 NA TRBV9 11 CASSLSGDYTF
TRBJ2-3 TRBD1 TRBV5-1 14 CASSFGTGTDTQYF
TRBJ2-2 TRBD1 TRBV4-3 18 CASSQVFRGGQNTGELFF
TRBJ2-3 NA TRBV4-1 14 CASSQVQDTDTQYF
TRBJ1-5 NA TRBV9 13 CASSVYTNQPQHF